These 24 T cell receptor beta chains originate from one sample sequenced in a study of T cell responses to AZD1222 COVID-19 vaccine. Produced via immunoSEQ multiplex PCR; TCRdb's table is partial and in-frame only. Counted here are approximately 170,000 clones, almost 90% occurring once; the ten biggest clones make up 9.5% to 13%. This sample comprised peripheral blood, obtained 28 days after the second AZD1222 dose. The receptors were sampled from an adult who received the AZD1222 COVID-19 vaccine.

The chain combines TRBV7-2 with TRBJ2-3; 10 bases line up with TRBD2. The CDR3 covers 18 residues. Trimming took 0 bases from V and 3 from J; bases not matched to a gene: 9. Germline CDR1 reads SGHTA; CDR2 reads FQGNSA. As DNA, the CDR3 is TGTGCCAGCAGCTTAGCGCTCGCTAGCGGGGGTAGAACAGATACGCAGTATTTT. It translates to CASSLALASGGRTDTQYF.

V gene TRBV5-1 combines with J gene TRBJ2-1; TRBD2 agrees at 11 bases. Germline CDR1 is SGHRS and CDR2 is YFSETQ. Trimming took 1 base from V and 12 from J; bases not matched to a gene: 6. The length of the CDR3 is 14 residues. The CDR3 here is CASSLISGGAGQFF. Written as DNA, the CDR3 is TGCGCCAGCAGCTTGATTAGCGGGGGGGCCGGGCAGTTCTTC.

V usage is TRBV5-1 and J usage is TRBJ2-7; 8 bases match TRBD2. The trim removed 4 bases at V and 5 bases at J, leaving 11 bases unmatched. There are 15 residues in the CDR3. Germline V gives CDR1 SGHRS, CDR2 YFSETQ. CDR3 loop: CASSSGLAGPNEQYF. The CDR3 coding sequence is TGCGCCAGCAGCAGCGGGCTAGCGGGCCCCAACGAGCAGTACTTC.

This clone has a handful of counts. The rearrangement joins TRBV5-4 to TRBJ2-7, with unresolved D. Looked up from germline, CDR1 is SGHNT and CDR2 is YYREEE (reference sequence). CDR3 length: 15 residues. V lost 4 bases and J lost 2, with 16 bases in between. The CDR3 here is CASSLDGTSTYEQYF. The CDR3 coding sequence is TGTGCCAGCAGCCTGGACGGTACCTCCACCTACGAGCAGTACTTC.

The V and J genes are TRBV5-6 and TRBJ2-7; 10 nucleotides line up with TRBD1. The CDR3 consists of 14 residues. Trimming at V came to 3 bases and at J to 4 bases, leaving 4 bases not matched to a gene. Germline loops: CDR1 SGHDT, CDR2 YYEEEE. CDR3 in amino acids: CASSWGQGRYEQYF. The CDR3 DNA sequence: TGTGCCAGCAGCTGGGGACAGGGGAGGTACGAGCAGTACTTC. Full variable domain (remainder filled in from reference TRBV5-6 and TRBJ2-7): DAGVTQSPTHLIKTRGQQVTLRCSPKSGHDTVSWYQQALGQGPQFIFQYYEEEERQRGNFPDRFSGHQFPNYSSELNVNALLLGDSALYLCASSWGQGRYEQYFGPGTRLTVT.

This rearrangement joins TRBV11-3 to TRBJ1-2, with D possibly TRBD1 on 5 matching bases. The CDR3 extends over 16 amino acids. Germline V gene sequence: CDR1 SGHNT, CDR2 YENEEA. Trimming left V 1 base short and J 6 bases short, with 18 bases between. CDR3 coding DNA: TGTGCCAGCAGCTTAGGACTCAGGGAGGGCAGGGATGGCTACACCTTC. It translates to CASSLGLREGRDGYTF. Combining the CDR3 with reference TRBV11-3 and TRBJ1-2 gives the whole variable domain EAGVVQSPRYKIIEKKQPVAFWCNPISGHNTLYWYLQNLGQGPELLIRYENEEAVDDSQLPKDRFSAERLKGVDSTLKIQPAELGDSAVYLCASSLGLREGRDGYTFGSGTRLTVV.

The chain employs TRBV5-6 and TRBJ2-3; D is perhaps TRBD2 (7 bases). V gave up 3 bases and J gave up 5 bases, with 19 bases separating them. Germline CDR1 is SGHDT and CDR2 is YYEEEE. CDR3 length equals 16 residues. The CDR3, as DNA: TGTGCCAGCAGCTACGTAACGGGGGGCGGGCGAGATACGCAGTATTTT. It specifies CASSYVTGGGRDTQYF.

The rearrangement uses TRBV6-5 and TRBJ2-1; 11 nucleotides match TRBD2. Germline CDR1 is MNHEY and CDR2 is SVGAGI. The CDR3 runs 15 residues. Germline trimming cut 7 bases from V and 6 bases from J; bases unmatched to any gene: 8. The CDR3 spells CASNLLAGAPNEQFF. As DNA, the CDR3 is TGTGCCAGCAATTTACTAGCGGGGGCCCCCAATGAGCAGTTCTTC.

This chain joins TRBV5-1 and TRBJ2-3; 7 bases line up with TRBD1. The V and J ends lost 3 bases and 0 bases, in that order; junction bases with no gene match: 7. The CDR3 is 16 amino acids. Looked up from germline, CDR1 is SGHRS and CDR2 is YFSETQ. The CDR3 nucleotides are TGCGCCAGCAGCTCGGGACAGAGTCCTAGCACAGATACGCAGTATTTT. Its translation is CASSSGQSPSTDTQYF.

The rearrangement uses TRBV13 and TRBJ2-2; D unresolved. This CDR3 region has 17 residues. V was cut by 4 bases and J by 4 bases, with 19 bases left in between. CDR1 is PRHDT and CDR2 is FYEKMQ in the germline V gene (reference sequence). The CDR3 nucleotides are TGTGCCAGCAGCTCAAAGGGTTCCGGATTTCTCACCGGGGAGCTGTTTTTT. As protein: CASSSKGSGFLTGELFF.

The chain is built from TRBV9 and TRBJ2-7; 8 nucleotides line up with TRBD1. The CDR3 is 15 residues long. The junction had 6 bases not matched to a gene; V was cut back by 4 bases and J by 0 bases. The germline V gene encodes CDR1 SGDLS and CDR2 YYNGEE. The CDR3 coding sequence is TGTGCCAGCAGCCTGGGGGGACAGGTCTCCTACGAGCAGTACTTC. Its protein product is CASSLGGQVSYEQYF.

The chain recombines TRBV5-6 with TRBJ2-7, with 7 bases that match TRBD2. From germline, CDR1 is SGHDT and CDR2 YYEEEE. The ends lost 1 base at V and 5 bases at J; junction bases unmatched: 12. The CDR3 is 16 amino acids. CDR3 DNA sequence: TGTGCCAGCAGCTTGCGGGGCGGGGGTAGGTCCGACGAGCAGTACTTC. Protein: CASSLRGGGRSDEQYF.

The chain couples TRBV30 to TRBJ2-2; D unresolved. This CDR3 is built from 14 residues. The germline V gene has CDR1 GTSNPN and CDR2 SVGIG (reference sequence). With 8 bases removed from V and 2 bases from J, the gap between germline ends came to 15 bases. The CDR3 here is CAGRVMRNTGELFF. The DNA for the CDR3 is TGTGCCGGCCGTGTTATGCGCAACACCGGGGAGCTGTTTTTT.

The V gene is TRBV29-1, the J gene TRBJ2-3, with 8 nucleotides matching TRBD2. Unmatched junction bases numbered 9, after V lost 3 bases and J lost 4 bases. Germline CDR1 SQVTM, CDR2 ANQGSEA. There are 15 residues in the CDR3. The CDR3 protein is CSVEASGGGADTQYF. The CDR3 DNA sequence: TGCAGCGTTGAGGCAAGCGGGGGCGGGGCAGATACGCAGTATTTT.

This clone was counted a single time. This rearrangement joins TRBV11-2 to TRBJ2-7; D uncertain. The CDR3 runs to 14 residues. V dropped 4 bases and J dropped 3 bases, with 13 bases sitting between them. CDR1 is SGHAT and CDR2 is FQNNGV in the germline V gene. For the CDR3, the DNA is TGTGCCAGCAGCTCCTCTATAGGGCACTACGAGCAGTACTTC. It specifies CASSSSIGHYEQYF.

The chain has TRBV9 and TRBJ2-7; a possible D gene is TRBD2 (5 bases). Germline assignment: CDR1 SGDLS and CDR2 YYNGEE. The germline V and J ends were trimmed by 0 bases and 5 bases, with 9 bases remaining between them. This CDR3 region has 13 residues. CDR3 nucleotides: TGTGCCAGCAGCGTAGTGTCCGGGGACGAGCAGTACTTC. Translated: CASSVVSGDEQYF.

The gene calls are TRBV5-1 and TRBJ2-2; D is perhaps TRBD1 or TRBD2 (5 bases each). The CDR3 is made up of 16 amino acids. Germline V lookup: CDR1 SGHRS, CDR2 YFSETQ. Trimming stripped 0 bases from V and 6 bases from J, with 15 bases between. The CDR3: CASSLEGPPGPGELFF. The CDR3 DNA reads as TGCGCCAGCAGCTTGGAGGGTCCCCCGGGACCCGGGGAGCTGTTTTTT.

The CDR3 reads CASSPSGRADYGYTF. DNA for the CDR3: TGTGCCAGCAGCCCCTCCGGCAGGGCGGACTATGGCTACACCTTC. The chain links TRBV9 to TRBJ1-2, with D perhaps TRBD1 (5 bases). The V end lost 4 bases, the J end lost 3 bases, and 16 bases lay between the germline ends. The CDR3 is 15 amino acids. The germline gives CDR1 SGDLS, CDR2 YYNGEE.

The V call is TRBV6-1, the J call TRBJ1-2; D ambiguous. The CDR3 spans 12 residues. Germline V CDR1 and CDR2: MNHNS, SASEGT. With 1 base removed from V and 5 bases from J, the gap between germline ends came to 5 bases. CDR3 sequence (DNA): TGTGCCAGCAGTGAAGAGGCTTATGGCTACACCTTC. It codes for CASSEEAYGYTF.

V gene TRBV7-9 combines with J gene TRBJ2-3, with D perhaps given as TRBD1 or TRBD2 (6 bases each). The CDR3 spans 15 residues. Germline-derived CDR1 and CDR2 are SEHNR and FQNEAQ (reference sequence). V shed 2 bases and J shed 3 bases, with 12 bases lying between them. The CDR3 coding sequence is TGTGCCAGCAGCTTAATGGGGGGCGGGACAGATACGCAGTATTTT. Protein product: CASSLMGGGTDTQYF. The whole variable domain, filled in from reference TRBV7-9 and TRBJ2-3, reads DTGVSQNPRHKITKRGQNVTFRCDPISEHNRLYWYRQTLGQGPEFLTYFQNEAQLEKSRLLSDRFSAERPKGSFSTLEIQRTEQGDSAMYLCASSLMGGGTDTQYFGPGTRLTVL.

The chain couples TRBV7-2 to TRBJ2-1; D might be TRBD2 (6 bases). CDR3 length equals 17 residues. The V and J ends lost 1 base and 0 bases respectively, with 13 bases between them. Germline CDR1 SGHTA, CDR2 FQGNSA. CDR3: CASSLVAGGSSYNEQFF. The CDR3, as DNA: TGTGCCAGCAGCTTAGTGGCCGGGGGAAGCTCCTACAATGAGCAGTTCTTC. The whole variable domain, remainder taken from reference TRBV7-2 and TRBJ2-1, is GAGVSQSPSNKVTEKGKDVELRCDPISGHTALYWYRQSLGQGLEFLIYFQGNSAPDKSGLPSDRFSAERTGGSVSTLTIQRTQQEDSAVYLCASSLVAGGSSYNEQFFGPGTRLTVL.

The chain joins TRBV4-3 to TRBJ2-1; D call uncertain. Trimming left V 1 base short and J 5 bases short, with 12 bases between. Germline assignment: CDR1 LGHNA and CDR2 YSLEER. The length of the CDR3 is 15 residues. The CDR3 DNA follows: TGCGCCAGCAGCCAAGTACAACTGGACGACAATGAGCAGTTCTTC. Translated: CASSQVQLDDNEQFF.

The gene calls are TRBV18 and TRBJ2-3; 8 nucleotides agree with TRBD2. The CDR3 loop spans 15 amino acids. V was clipped by 2 bases and J by 0 bases; unmatched bases: 1. Germline V CDR1 and CDR2: KGHSH, LQKENI. The CDR3 sequence: CASSPGGGSTDTQYF. The CDR3 bases are TGTGCCAGCTCACCAGGCGGGGGGAGCACAGATACGCAGTATTTT.

The J gene is TRBJ1-2, the V gene TRBV4-1, with 8 bases that match TRBD1. Germline trimming cut 1 base from V and 4 bases from J; bases unmatched to any gene: 8. This CDR3 comprises 16 residues. CDR1 and CDR2 from the germline V gene are MGHRA and YSYEKL. CDR3 sequence (DNA): TGCGCCAGCAGCCAAGTGACAGGGGCGAGGAGCTATGGCTACACCTTC. Its protein is CASSQVTGARSYGYTF.